This record looks at one T cell receptor beta chain sequence and its context. The antigen is unknown. Each donor gave roughly 2.5 ml of peripheral blood. This record belongs to a study of monozygotic twins with inflammatory bowel disease. Each of TCRalpha and TCRbeta cDNA went through two nested PCRs, lasting approximately 16 and 10 cycles. TCRdb reprocessed the 5' RACE reads and reports one entry per CDR3 protein, with no DNA. This table lists 300,000 to 400,000 distinct CDR3 sequences. General study points: Relative clonotype sharing with others was diminished in IBD patients versus healthy twins, particularly with disease activity. The results supported no single strong signal or clonotype associated with IBD.

This CDR3 has 14 residues. Germline V lookup: CDR1 DFQATT, CDR2 SNEGSKA (reference sequence). The material sequenced was blood. The chain carries TRBV20-1 and TRBJ1-1; TCRdb lists TRBD1, though no DNA is available to test this call. This clonotype was sampled from a human donor with ulcerative colitis or Crohn's disease, or a healthy co-twin of an affected twin (not recorded which). The CDR3 sequence: CSAFDSRMNTEAFF.